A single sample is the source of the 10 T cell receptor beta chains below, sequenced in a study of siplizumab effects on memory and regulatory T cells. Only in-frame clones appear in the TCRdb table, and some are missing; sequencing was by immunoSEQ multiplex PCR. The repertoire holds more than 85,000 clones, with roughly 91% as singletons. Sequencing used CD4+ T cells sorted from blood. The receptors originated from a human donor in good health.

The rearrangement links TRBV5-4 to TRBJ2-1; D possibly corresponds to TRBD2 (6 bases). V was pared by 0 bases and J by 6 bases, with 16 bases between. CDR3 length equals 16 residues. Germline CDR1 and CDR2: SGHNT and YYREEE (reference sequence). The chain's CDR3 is CASSLESGSFANEQFF. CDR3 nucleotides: TGTGCCAGCAGCTTGGAGTCCGGGAGCTTCGCCAATGAGCAGTTCTTC.

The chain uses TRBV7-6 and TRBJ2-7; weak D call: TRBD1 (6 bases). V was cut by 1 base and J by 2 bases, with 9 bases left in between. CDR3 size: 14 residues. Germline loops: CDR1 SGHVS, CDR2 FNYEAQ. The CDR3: CASSLGGQTYEQYF. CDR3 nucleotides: TGTGCCAGCAGCTTAGGGGGGCAGACCTACGAGCAGTACTTC.

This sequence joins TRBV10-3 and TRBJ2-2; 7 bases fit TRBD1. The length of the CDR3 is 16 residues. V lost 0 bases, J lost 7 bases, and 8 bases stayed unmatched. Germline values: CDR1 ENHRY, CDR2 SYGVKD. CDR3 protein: CAISESLTGSDGELFF. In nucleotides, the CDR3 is TGTGCCATCAGTGAGTCTTTGACAGGGTCGGACGGGGAGCTGTTTTTT.

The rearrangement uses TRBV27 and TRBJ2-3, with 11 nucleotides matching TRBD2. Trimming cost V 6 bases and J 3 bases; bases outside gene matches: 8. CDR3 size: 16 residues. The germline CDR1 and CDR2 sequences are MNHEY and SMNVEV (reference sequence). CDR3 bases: TGTGCCAGCAGCCCAGAGACTAGCGGGGTAACAGATACGCAGTATTTT. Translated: CASSPETSGVTDTQYF.

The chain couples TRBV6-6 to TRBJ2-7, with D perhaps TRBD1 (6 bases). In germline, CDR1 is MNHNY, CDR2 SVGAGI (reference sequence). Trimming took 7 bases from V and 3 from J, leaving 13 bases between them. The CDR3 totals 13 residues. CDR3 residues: CASKYGTYYEQYF. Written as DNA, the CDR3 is TGTGCCAGCAAATACGGGACATACTACGAGCAGTACTTC.

CDR3 in amino acids: CASSLEGGETQYF. CDR3 sequence (DNA): TGCGCCAGCAGCTTGGAGGGGGGCGAGACCCAGTACTTC. The V and J genes are TRBV5-1 and TRBJ2-5, with D perhaps TRBD1 or TRBD2 (6 bases each). The ends were cut back, 0 bases at V and 5 bases at J, with 8 bases in the middle. This CDR3 spans 13 amino acids. Per the germline V gene, CDR1 is SGHRS and CDR2 is YFSETQ.

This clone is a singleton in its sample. CDR3 protein: CASSLAPSGNTIYF. Here the CDR3 DNA reads TGTGCCAGCAGCTTAGCCCCTTCCGGAAACACCATATATTTT. The chain recombines TRBV7-8 with TRBJ1-3; no definite D call. The CDR3 has 14 residues. Germline CDR1 SGHVS, CDR2 FQNEAQ. V gave up 0 bases and J gave up 4 bases, with 7 bases separating them.

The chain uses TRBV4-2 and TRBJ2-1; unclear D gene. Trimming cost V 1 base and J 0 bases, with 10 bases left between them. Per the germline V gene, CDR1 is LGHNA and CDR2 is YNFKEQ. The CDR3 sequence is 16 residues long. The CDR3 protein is CASSQGGTSSYNEQFF. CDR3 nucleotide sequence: TGTGCCAGCAGCCAAGGCGGCACCAGCTCCTACAATGAGCAGTTCTTC.

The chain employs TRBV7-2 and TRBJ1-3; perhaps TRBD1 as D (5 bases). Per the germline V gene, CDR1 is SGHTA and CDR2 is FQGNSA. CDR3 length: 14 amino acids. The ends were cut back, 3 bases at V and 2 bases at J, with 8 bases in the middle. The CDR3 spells CASSFQTAGNTIYF. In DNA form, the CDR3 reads TGTGCCAGCAGCTTTCAGACAGCTGGAAACACCATATATTTT.

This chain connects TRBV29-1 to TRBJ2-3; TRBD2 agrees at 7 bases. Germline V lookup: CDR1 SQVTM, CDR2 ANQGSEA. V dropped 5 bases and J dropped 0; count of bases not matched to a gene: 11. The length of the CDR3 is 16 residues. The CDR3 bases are TGCAGCGTTTCAGCGGGGAGAATTTCTAGCACAGATACGCAGTATTTT. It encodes CSVSAGRISSTDTQYF.